One sample yielded the 5 T cell receptor beta chains listed below, sequenced in a study of blood T cell repertoires in COVID-19 (dated by TCRdb to 2020 to 2021). Library creation used the immunoSEQ multiplex PCR assay. TCRdb carries this immuneACCESS record with in-frame sequences only. Its versions omit some clonotypes, under half of them owing to an unresolved V gene in the studies checked, with the rest unexplained. The sample yields tens of thousands of clones; 65% to 90% were counted once. The ten biggest clones cover around 2.9% of the sample. What was sequenced was peripheral blood. Receptors were obtained from a man of 80 years or more with acute or convalescent COVID-19.

Details on this clone: Within the sample, other DNA sequences also encode this same CDR3. The chain recombines TRBV6-5 with TRBJ2-7, with D perhaps TRBD1 (6 bases). Trimming stripped 6 bases from V and 2 bases from J, with 8 bases between. Germline V gene data show CDR1 as MNHEY and CDR2 as SVGAGI. CDR3 size: 12 residues. DNA of the CDR3: TGTGCCAGCAGGACAGGCACCTACGAGCAGTACTTC. Translated: CASRTGTYEQYF.

The gene calls are TRBV11-2 and TRBJ2-3; TRBD2 agrees at 7 bases. The CDR3 is 13 residues long. V lost 9 bases and J lost 2; bases outside the gene matches: 5. Germline V CDR1 and CDR2: SGHAT, FQNNGV. The CDR3, as DNA: TGTGCCAGTACTAGCGACTACACAGATACGCAGTATTTT. Translated: CASTSDYTDTQYF.

The chain uses TRBV12-3 or TRBV12-4 and TRBJ1-5, with 7 positions matching TRBD1. Unmatched junction bases numbered 4, after V lost 6 bases and J lost 5 bases. The CDR3 totals 13 residues. CDR3 in amino acids: CASRGQQHQPQHF. The DNA for the CDR3 is TGTGCCAGCAGGGGACAGCAACATCAGCCCCAGCATTTT.

The rearrangement links TRBV27 to TRBJ2-1, with D maybe TRBD1 (5 bases). Trimming took off 6 bases at V and 8 bases at J, with 14 bases between the two ends. Germline CDR1 and CDR2: MNHEY and SMNVEV (reference sequence). CDR3 length equals 13 residues. The chain's CDR3 is CASSFGQIDEQFF. In nucleotides, the CDR3 is TGTGCCAGCAGCTTTGGACAAATCGATGAGCAGTTCTTC.

The chain recombines TRBV18 with TRBJ2-1, with 9 bases matching TRBD1. Germline CDR1 is KGHSH and CDR2 is LQKENI. Unmatched junction bases numbered 4, after V lost 0 bases and J lost 1 base. The CDR3 extends over 17 amino acids. In DNA form, the CDR3 reads TGTGCCAGCTCACCACCTGACAGGGGGATTTCCTACAATGAGCAGTTCTTC. It specifies CASSPPDRGISYNEQFF.